Given below is one T cell receptor beta chain in context. Its antigen is still unknown. This sample is drawn from a study of T cells in Graves' hyperthyroidism and ophthalmopathy. Study-wide results and limits: Separating ophthalmopathy from stable hyperthyroidism was achieved by a 13 V-J model.

The CDR3 length is 14 residues. Trimming removed 5 bases from V and 0 bases from J, with 11 bases in between. Germline CDR1 SEHNR, CDR2 FQNEAQ (reference sequence). Authors of the study amplified TCR beta CDR3 regions from RNA transcripts. The HTBI primer set served for first-round RT-PCR of the TCR CDR3. TCRdb recomputed calls from the multiplex PCR reads with MiXCR, one row per CDR3 protein. The sample shows about 840,000 distinct CDR3 sequences, approximately 40% of them seen only once. The genes are TRBV7-9 and TRBJ2-7; D is ambiguous. The source material was blood. The receptor comes from a man aged 18 to 29 with Graves' hyperthyroidism. For the CDR3, the DNA is TGTGCCAGCAGCACGGATGGCTACTCCTACGAGCAGTACTTC. Translated: CASSTDGYSYEQYF.